This is a list of T cell receptor beta chains from one sample in a study of monozygotic twins with inflammatory bowel disease. TCRdb re-called the 5' RACE reads and catalogs CDR3 proteins one per entry, DNA excluded. With about 160,000 distinct CDR3 sequences in the sample, the ten largest clones hold approximately 2.8%. Material: blood. The receptors were gathered from a human donor with ulcerative colitis or Crohn's disease, or a healthy co-twin of an affected twin (not recorded which). CDR3s include the opening cysteine and the closing phenylalanine or tryptophan.

j_gene,v_gene,CDR3aa
TRBJ2-5,TRBV29-1,CSVGRNRQETQYF
TRBJ2-1,TRBV11-1,CASSPQDNEQFF
TRBJ2-7,TRBV29-1,CSVARSGLSYEQYF
TRBJ1-2,TRBV18,CASSRSGTADYGYTF
TRBJ2-1,TRBV5-1,CASSSGTLRDEQFF
TRBJ2-7,TRBV20-1,CSARDWAGLSYEQYF
TRBJ1-2,TRBV6-2/TRBV6-3,CASRRDVSGYTF
TRBJ2-1,TRBV12-3/TRBV12-4,CASSREPPVWRVDEQFF
TRBJ1-5,TRBV5-1,CASSVWTGTSNQPQHF
TRBJ2-7,TRBV18,CASSPSTGNSYEQYF
TRBJ2-3,TRBV5-1,CASSLDSESGRTDTQYF
TRBJ1-2,TRBV5-1,CASRLPGQLDGYTF
TRBJ1-3,TRBV12-3/TRBV12-4,CASSPTGGGPSGNTIYF
TRBJ1-5,TRBV14,CASSQDRVGTYSNQPQHF
TRBJ1-3,TRBV29-1,CSVEGSSGNTIYF
TRBJ2-1,TRBV7-2,CASSLSSGSSYNEQFF
TRBJ1-5,TRBV24-1,CATSDSGFGQPQHF
TRBJ1-3,TRBV6-1,CASDRTGSSGNTIYF
TRBJ2-7,TRBV7-2,CASSHPSYEQYF
TRBJ1-5,TRBV5-1,CASRPDGDRVKNQPQHF
TRBJ2-3,TRBV19,CASSPGTPWSTDTQYF
TRBJ2-2,TRBV2,CASSERDTFTGELFF
TRBJ2-5,TRBV18,CASSLSGSRQETQYF
TRBJ2-6,TRBV21-1,CASSKGCLGTGANVLTF
TRBJ1-4,TRBV5-1,CASSLGSSGGSKTNEKLFF
TRBJ2-2,TRBV6-4,CASSDFGRASTGELFF
TRBJ2-7,TRBV30,CAWSVLGGSTYEQYF
TRBJ2-2,TRBV6-5,CASSNLAGGPGELFF
TRBJ2-3,TRBV15,CATSANRGSTDTQYF